Each of the 7 T cell receptor beta chains below was sequenced from the same sample in a study of OX40 agonist ivuxolimab in advanced cancers. TCRdb's copy holds only in-frame clones and misses some; the assay was immunoSEQ multiplex PCR. The sample carries about 62,000 clones, 79% recorded once. This material consisted of CD4+ or CD8+ T cells sorted from blood, taken in a trial of the OX40 agonist ivuxolimab. These receptors came from an adult with an advanced solid tumor such as melanoma, head and neck, liver or kidney cancer.

This chain joins TRBV25-1 and TRBJ2-5; 7 bases are a match to TRBD1. The germline V gene has CDR1 MGHDK and CDR2 SYGVNS. Unmatched junction bases numbered 7, after V lost 4 bases and J lost 5 bases. The length of the CDR3 is 14 residues. DNA for the CDR3: TGTGCCAGCAGTGCCACAGGGGCAGCGGAGACCCAGTACTTC. This sequence encodes CASSATGAAETQYF.

The chain recombines TRBV27 with TRBJ2-5, with D unresolved. The CDR3 is 13 amino acids. Germline-derived CDR1 and CDR2 are MNHEY and SMNVEV (reference sequence). Deletions cut 2 bases from V and 1 base from J, with 5 bases between. The CDR3 sequence is CASSLTLQETQYF. Here the CDR3 DNA reads TGTGCCAGCAGTTTAACCCTCCAAGAGACCCAGTACTTC.

The CDR3 DNA follows: TGTGCCAGCAGTCCCTCGATTGGGGGGTTCGAGCAGTACTTC. Translation: CASSPSIGGFEQYF. The chain has TRBV28 and TRBJ2-7, with D perhaps matching TRBD2 (6 bases). Germline lookup yields CDR1 MDHEN and CDR2 SYDVKM. This CDR3 has 14 residues. Trimming pared 5 bases from V and 6 bases from J, leaving 17 bases between.

The chain links TRBV27 to TRBJ2-5; a possible D gene is TRBD1 (5 bases). The DNA end is more similar to TRBJ2-7, so the J call may be wrong. CDR1 MNHEY and CDR2 SMNVEV come from the germline V gene (reference sequence). CDR3 size: 14 residues. The CDR3 sequence is CASSYSGHRYEQYF. The CDR3 DNA follows: TGTGCCAGCAGTTATTCAGGGCACCGATACGAGCAGTACTTC.

J is TRBJ1-5 and V is TRBV5-5, with 12 bases fitting TRBD1. Per the germline V gene, CDR1 is SGHKS and CDR2 is YYEKEE (reference sequence). The CDR3 has 18 residues. The V segment lost 0 bases and the J segment 4 bases; nucleotides outside the gene matches: 8. The CDR3 is CASSLEVGQGALNQPQHF. The CDR3 nucleotides are TGTGCCAGCAGCTTGGAGGTGGGACAGGGGGCTTTAAATCAGCCCCAGCATTTT. The full variable domain, completed using reference TRBV5-5 and TRBJ1-5, is DAGVTQSPTHLIKTRGQQVTLRCSPISGHKSVSWYQQVLGQGPQFIFQYYEKEERGRGNFPDRFSARQFPNYSSELNVNALLLGDSALYLCASSLEVGQGALNQPQHFGDGTRLSIL.

The CDR3 nucleotides read TGCGCCAGCAGCCTCGATCCGGGGGAGCAGTACTTC. It encodes CASSLDPGEQYF. The genes are TRBV4-3 and TRBJ2-7; a possible D gene is TRBD2 (5 bases). The CDR3 spans 12 residues. CDR1 and CDR2 from the germline V gene are LGHNA and YSLEER. Trimming pared 4 bases from V and 7 bases from J, leaving 11 bases between.

V is TRBV9 and J is TRBJ2-2, with 8 bases aligning to TRBD1. The V gene end was trimmed by 2 bases and the J gene end by 5 bases; junction bases not matched to a gene: 11. Germline V gene data show CDR1 as SGDLS and CDR2 as YYNGEE. The CDR3 spans 17 residues. CDR3 protein: CASSVPKTGVVTGELFF. DNA for the CDR3: TGTGCCAGCAGCGTTCCCAAGACAGGGGTAGTGACCGGGGAGCTGTTTTTT.